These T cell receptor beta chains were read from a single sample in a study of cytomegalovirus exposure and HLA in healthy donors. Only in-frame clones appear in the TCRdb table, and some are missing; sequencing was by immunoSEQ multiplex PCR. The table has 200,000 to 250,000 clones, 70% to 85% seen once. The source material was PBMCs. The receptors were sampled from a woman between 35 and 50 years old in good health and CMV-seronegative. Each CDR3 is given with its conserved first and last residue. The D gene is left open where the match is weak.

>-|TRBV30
CAWSSRLWDGYTF
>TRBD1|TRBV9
CASSARGRITEAFF
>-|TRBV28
CASSPSVEAFF
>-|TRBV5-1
CASSPYSNQPQHF
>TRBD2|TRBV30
CAWHTSGNTDTQYF
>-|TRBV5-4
CASSSDSYGYTF
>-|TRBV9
CASSVGAGNMNTEAFF
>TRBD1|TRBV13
CASSLTGGATDTQYF
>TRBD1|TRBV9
CASSEQGFPWNTEAFF
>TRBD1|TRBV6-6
CASRGQGAVGNTIYF
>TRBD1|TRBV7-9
CASSFGTANTEAFF
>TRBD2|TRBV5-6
CASSLGGGNPYNEQFF
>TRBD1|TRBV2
CASRNQGGLMNTEAFF
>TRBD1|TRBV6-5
CASSYTGGSGYTF
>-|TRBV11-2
CASSLASTGELFF
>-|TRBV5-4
CASSLYGIGNTIYF
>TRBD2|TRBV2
CASSYSGVNGGEQYF
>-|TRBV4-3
CASSQERGVSPLHF
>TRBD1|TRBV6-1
CASSERTGGPYGYTF
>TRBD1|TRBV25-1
CASKGQGSNQPQHF
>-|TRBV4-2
CASSQAGTDEQFF
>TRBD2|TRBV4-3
CASSQGGGGWKTDTQYF
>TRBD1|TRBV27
CASSPRTGGHEQFF
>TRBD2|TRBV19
CASSPLAEAYNEQFF